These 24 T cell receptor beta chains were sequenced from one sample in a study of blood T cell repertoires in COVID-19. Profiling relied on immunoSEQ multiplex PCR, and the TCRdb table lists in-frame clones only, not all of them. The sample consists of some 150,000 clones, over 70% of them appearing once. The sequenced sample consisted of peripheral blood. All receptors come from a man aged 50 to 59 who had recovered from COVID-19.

CDR3: CASSFTGQKNEKLFF. CDR3 DNA sequence: TGTGCCAGCAGCTTTACGGGACAGAAAAATGAAAAACTGTTTTTT. This sequence joins TRBV5-4 and TRBJ1-4; 7 bases map to TRBD1. Germline V gene data show CDR1 as SGHNT and CDR2 as YYREEE (reference sequence). After removal of 2 bases from V and 5 bases from J, the junction contained 6 bases not matched to a gene. This CDR3 spans 15 amino acids.

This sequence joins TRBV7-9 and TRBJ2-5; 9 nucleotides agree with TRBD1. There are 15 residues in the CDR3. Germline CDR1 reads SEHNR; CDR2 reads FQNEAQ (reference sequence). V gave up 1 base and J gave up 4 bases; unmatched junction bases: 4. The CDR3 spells CASSLGGQGVETQYF. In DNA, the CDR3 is TGTGCCAGCAGCTTAGGGGGACAGGGTGTAGAGACCCAGTACTTC.

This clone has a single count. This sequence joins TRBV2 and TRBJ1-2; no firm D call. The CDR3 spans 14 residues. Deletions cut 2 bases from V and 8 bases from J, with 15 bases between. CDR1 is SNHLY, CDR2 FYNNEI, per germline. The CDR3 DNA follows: TGTGCCAGCAGTGAACGTTCTTTTAGCGGCGGCTACACCTTC. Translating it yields CASSERSFSGGYTF.

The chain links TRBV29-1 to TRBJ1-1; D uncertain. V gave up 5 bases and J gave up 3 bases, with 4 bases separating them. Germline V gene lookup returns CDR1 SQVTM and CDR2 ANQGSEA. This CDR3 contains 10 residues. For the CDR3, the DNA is TGCAGCGTTCAGGACACTGAAGCTTTCTTT. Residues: CSVQDTEAFF.

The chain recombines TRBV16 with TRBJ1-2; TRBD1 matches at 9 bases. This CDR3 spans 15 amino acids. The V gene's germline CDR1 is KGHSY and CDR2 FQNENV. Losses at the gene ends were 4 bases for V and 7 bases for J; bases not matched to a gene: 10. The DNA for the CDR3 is TGTGCCAGCAGCCGAGACCGGGACAGGGTCGGTGGCTACACCTTC. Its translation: CASSRDRDRVGGYTF.

The CDR3 is CASSQELAGGLYEQFF. The CDR3 nucleotides read TGCGCCAGCAGCCAAGAACTAGCGGGGGGGCTATATGAGCAGTTCTTC. The rearrangement joins TRBV4-3 to TRBJ2-1; the match to TRBD2 covers 13 bases. The CDR3 length is 16 residues. Germline V gene lookup returns CDR1 LGHNA and CDR2 YSLEER. The J segment lost 8 bases and the V segment lost 0 bases, leaving 4 bases of the junction unmatched.

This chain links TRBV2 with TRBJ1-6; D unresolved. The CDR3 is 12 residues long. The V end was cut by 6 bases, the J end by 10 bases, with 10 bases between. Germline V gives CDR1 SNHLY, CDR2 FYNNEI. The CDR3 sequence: CASRIGESPLHF. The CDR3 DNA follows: TGTGCCAGCAGAATTGGAGAGTCACCCCTCCACTTT.

CDR3 bases: TGTGCCAGCAGCAGAGGAGATGGGGGGAATAATGAGCAGTTCTTC. This codes for CASSRGDGGNNEQFF. The rearrangement uses TRBV7-9 and TRBJ2-1; possibly TRBD2 for D (6 bases). V lost 5 bases to trimming and J lost 7 bases, with 18 bases between them. The CDR3 runs to 15 residues. Germline loops: CDR1 SEHNR, CDR2 FQNEAQ (reference sequence).

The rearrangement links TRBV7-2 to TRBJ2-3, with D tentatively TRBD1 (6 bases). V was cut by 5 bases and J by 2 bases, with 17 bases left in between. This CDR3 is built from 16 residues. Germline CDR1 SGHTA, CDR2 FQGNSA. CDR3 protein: CASSPRPGQNTDTQYF. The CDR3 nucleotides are TGTGCCAGCAGCCCAAGACCTGGACAGAACACAGATACGCAGTATTTT.

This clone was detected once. The CDR3 here is CASSDGDQPQHF. For the CDR3, the DNA is TGTGCCAGCTCCGACGGGGATCAGCCCCAGCATTTT. This chain uses TRBV7-9 with TRBJ1-5; unclear D gene. CDR3 size: 12 residues. Germline V CDR1 and CDR2: SEHNR, FQNEAQ (reference sequence). V was cut by 8 bases and J by 5 bases, with 10 bases left in between.

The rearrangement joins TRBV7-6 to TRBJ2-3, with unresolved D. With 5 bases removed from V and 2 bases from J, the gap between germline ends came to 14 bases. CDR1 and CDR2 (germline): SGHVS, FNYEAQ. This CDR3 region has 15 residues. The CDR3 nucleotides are TGTGCCAGCAGCGCCAACCTAGGCTACACAGATACGCAGTATTTT. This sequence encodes CASSANLGYTDTQYF. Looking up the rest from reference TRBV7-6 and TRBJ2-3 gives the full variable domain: GAGVSQSPRYKVTKRGQDVALRCDPISGHVSLYWYRQALGQGPEFLTYFNYEAQQDKSGLPNDRFSAERPEGSISTLTIQRTEQRDSAMYRCASSANLGYTDTQYFGPGTRLTVL.

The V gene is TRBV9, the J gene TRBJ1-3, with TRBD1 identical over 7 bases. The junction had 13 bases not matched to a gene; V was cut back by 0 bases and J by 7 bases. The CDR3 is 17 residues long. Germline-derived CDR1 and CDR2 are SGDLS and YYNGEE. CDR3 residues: CASSVDPAGGISNTIYF. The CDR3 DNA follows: TGTGCCAGCAGCGTAGATCCGGCAGGGGGGATCTCGAACACCATATATTTT.

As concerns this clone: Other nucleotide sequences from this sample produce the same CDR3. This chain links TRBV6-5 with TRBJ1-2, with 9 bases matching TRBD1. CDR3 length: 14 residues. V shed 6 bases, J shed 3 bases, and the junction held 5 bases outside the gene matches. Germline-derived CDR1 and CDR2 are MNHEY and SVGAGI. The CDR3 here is CASRPTGGDYGYTF. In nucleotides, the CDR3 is TGTGCCAGCAGGCCGACAGGGGGAGACTATGGCTACACCTTC.

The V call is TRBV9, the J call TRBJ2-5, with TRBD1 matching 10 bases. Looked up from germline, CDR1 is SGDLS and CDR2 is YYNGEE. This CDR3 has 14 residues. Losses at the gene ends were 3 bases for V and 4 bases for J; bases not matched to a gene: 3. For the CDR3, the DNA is TGTGCCAGCAGCGAGACAGGGGGCGCAGAGACCCAGTACTTC. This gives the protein CASSETGGAETQYF.

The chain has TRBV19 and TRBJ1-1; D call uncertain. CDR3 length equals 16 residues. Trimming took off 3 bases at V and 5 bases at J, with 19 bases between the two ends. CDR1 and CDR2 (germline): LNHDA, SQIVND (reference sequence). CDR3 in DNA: TGTGCCAGTAGTATTAATCCCAAATATAGATATACTGAAGCTTTCTTT. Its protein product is CASSINPKYRYTEAFF.

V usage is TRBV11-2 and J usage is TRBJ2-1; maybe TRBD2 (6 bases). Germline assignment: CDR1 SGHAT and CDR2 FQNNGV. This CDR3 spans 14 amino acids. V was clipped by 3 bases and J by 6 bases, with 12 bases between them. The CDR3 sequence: CASSFSGTPNEQFF. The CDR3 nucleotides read TGTGCCAGCAGCTTTTCCGGGACTCCCAATGAGCAGTTCTTC.

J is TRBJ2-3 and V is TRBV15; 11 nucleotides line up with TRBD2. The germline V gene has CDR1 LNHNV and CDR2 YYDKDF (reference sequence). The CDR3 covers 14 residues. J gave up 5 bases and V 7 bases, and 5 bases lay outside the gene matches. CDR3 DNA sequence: TGTGCCACCAACCCTAGCGGGGGGTTAGATACGCAGTATTTT. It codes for CATNPSGGLDTQYF.

The chain's CDR3 is CASSSQRGVSTDTQYF. CDR3 bases: TGTGCCAGTAGCTCCCAGCGGGGGGTCAGCACAGATACGCAGTATTTT. The chain is built from TRBV19 and TRBJ2-3; TRBD2 matches at 9 bases. With 6 bases clipped from V and 0 bases from J, the junction kept 7 bases outside the gene matches. Germline lookup yields CDR1 LNHDA and CDR2 SQIVND (reference sequence). The CDR3 spans 16 residues.

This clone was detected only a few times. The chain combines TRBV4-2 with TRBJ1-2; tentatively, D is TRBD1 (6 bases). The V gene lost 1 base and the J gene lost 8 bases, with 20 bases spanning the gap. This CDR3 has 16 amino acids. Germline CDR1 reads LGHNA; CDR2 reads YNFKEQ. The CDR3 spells CASSQAADRAYVGYTF. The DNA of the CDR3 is TGTGCCAGCAGCCAAGCCGCGGACAGAGCTTATGTCGGCTACACCTTC.

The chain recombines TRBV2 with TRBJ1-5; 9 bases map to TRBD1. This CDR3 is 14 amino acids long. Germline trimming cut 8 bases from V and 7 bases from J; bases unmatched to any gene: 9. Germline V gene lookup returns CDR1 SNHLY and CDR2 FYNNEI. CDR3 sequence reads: CASGNRTGVQPQHF. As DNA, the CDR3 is TGTGCCAGCGGAAATCGGACAGGGGTGCAGCCCCAGCATTTT.

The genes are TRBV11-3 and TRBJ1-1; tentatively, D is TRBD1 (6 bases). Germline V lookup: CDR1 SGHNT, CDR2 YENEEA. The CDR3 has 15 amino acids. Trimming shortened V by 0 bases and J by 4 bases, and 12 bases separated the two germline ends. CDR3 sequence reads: CASSLDPGGPTEAFF. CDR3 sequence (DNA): TGTGCCAGCAGCTTAGATCCGGGGGGGCCCACTGAAGCTTTCTTT.

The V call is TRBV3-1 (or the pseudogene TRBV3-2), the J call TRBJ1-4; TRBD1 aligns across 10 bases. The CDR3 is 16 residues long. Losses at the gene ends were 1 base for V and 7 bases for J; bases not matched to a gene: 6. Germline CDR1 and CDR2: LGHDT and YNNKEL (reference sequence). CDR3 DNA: TGTGCCAGCAGCCAAGGACAGGGGGCGCTGGGTGAAAAACTGTTTTTT. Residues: CASSQGQGALGEKLFF.

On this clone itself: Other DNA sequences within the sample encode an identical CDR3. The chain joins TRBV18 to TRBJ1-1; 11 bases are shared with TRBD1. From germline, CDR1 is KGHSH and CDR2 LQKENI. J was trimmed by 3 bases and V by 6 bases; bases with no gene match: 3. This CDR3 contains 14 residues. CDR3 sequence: CASSRGQGDTEAFF. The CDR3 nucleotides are TGTGCCAGCTCCCGGGGACAGGGGGACACTGAAGCTTTCTTT.

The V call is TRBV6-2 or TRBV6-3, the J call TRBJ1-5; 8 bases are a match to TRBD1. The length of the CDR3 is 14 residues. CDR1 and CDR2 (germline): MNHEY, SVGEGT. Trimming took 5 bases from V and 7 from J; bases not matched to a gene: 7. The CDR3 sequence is CASSDGQGRQPQHF. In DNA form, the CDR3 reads TGTGCCAGCAGTGATGGACAGGGTCGGCAGCCCCAGCATTTT.